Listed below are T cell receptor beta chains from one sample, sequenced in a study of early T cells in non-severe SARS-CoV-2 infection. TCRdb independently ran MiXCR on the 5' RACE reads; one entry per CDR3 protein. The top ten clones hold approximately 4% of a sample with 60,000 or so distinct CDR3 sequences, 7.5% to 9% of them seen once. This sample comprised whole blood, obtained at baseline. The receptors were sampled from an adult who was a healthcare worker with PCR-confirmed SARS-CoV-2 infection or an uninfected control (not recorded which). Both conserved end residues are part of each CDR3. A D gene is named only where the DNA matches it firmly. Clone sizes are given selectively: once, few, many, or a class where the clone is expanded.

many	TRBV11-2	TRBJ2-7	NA	TGTGCCAGCAGCTTACAGGTTTACGAGCAGTACTTC	CASSLQVYEQYF
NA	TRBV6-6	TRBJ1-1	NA	TGTGCCAGCAGTTATCGGGACAACACTGAAGCTTTCTTT	CASSYRDNTEAFF
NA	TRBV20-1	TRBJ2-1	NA	TGCAGTGCTAGCCCGCGCCGGGACTCCCCGAATGAGCAGTTCTTC	CSASPRRDSPNEQFF
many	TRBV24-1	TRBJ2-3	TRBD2	TGTGCCACCAGTGAACGGACTAGCGGGAGGGCCACAGATACGCAGTATTTT	CATSERTSGRATDTQYF
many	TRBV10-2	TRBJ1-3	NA	TGCGCCAGCAGTGAAACGATTGCCGGAAACACCATATATTTT	CASSETIAGNTIYF
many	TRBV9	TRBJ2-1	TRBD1	TGTGCCAGCAGCGTCAGGGGGAGACACAATGAGCAGTTCTTC	CASSVRGRHNEQFF
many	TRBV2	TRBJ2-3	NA	TGTGCCAGCAGGGGGACAACGACTAGCACAGATACGCAGTATTTT	CASRGTTTSTDTQYF
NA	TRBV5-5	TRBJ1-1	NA	TGTGCCAGCAACTTAGGGGCAGGTAAAGCTTTCTTT	CASNLGAGKAFF
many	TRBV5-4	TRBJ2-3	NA	TGTGCCAGCAGCTTGCCCCCAGATACGCAGTATTTT	CASSLPPDTQYF
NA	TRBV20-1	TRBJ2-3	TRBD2	TGCAGTAGCAGAGCGGGGGGCTACACAGATACGCAGTATTTT	CSSRAGGYTDTQYF
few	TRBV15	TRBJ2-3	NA	TGTGCCACCAGAGCAGGAAGGGCCGTGGGCACAGATACGCAGTATTTT	CATRAGRAVGTDTQYF
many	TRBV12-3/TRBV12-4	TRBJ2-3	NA	TGTGCCAGCAGAGCTAGCACAGATACGCAGTATTTT	CASRASTDTQYF
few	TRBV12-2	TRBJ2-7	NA	TGTGCAAGTCGCTTAGACCCGGGACTAGCGGGGGGCTCCTCCTACGAGCAGTACTTC	CASRLDPGLAGGSSYEQYF
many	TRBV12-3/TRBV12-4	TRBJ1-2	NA	TGTGCCAGCAGTTTAAGATCGGAGTATGGCTACACCTTC	CASSLRSEYGYTF
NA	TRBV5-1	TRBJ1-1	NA	TGCGCCAGCAGCCTAAGGGCCCCAAACACTGAAGCTTTCTTT	CASSLRAPNTEAFF
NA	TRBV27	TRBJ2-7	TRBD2	TGTGCCAGCAGTTTAAGGCGGGAGGGATACGAGCAGTACTTC	CASSLRREGYEQYF
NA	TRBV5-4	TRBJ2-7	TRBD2	TGTGCCAGCAGCTTTGGGACTAGCGGGAGGGCCTCTTACGAGCAGTACTTC	CASSFGTSGRASYEQYF
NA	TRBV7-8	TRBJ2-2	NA	TGTGCCAGCAGCTTATTAGGGGCGAACACCGGGGAGCTGTTTTTT	CASSLLGANTGELFF
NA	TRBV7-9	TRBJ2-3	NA	TGTGCCAGCAGCTCCACCCCCACAGATACGCAGTATTTT	CASSSTPTDTQYF
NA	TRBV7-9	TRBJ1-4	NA	TGTGCCAGCAGAGGGGTAAATGAAAAACTGTTTTTT	CASRGVNEKLFF
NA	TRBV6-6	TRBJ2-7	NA	TGTGCCAGCAGTTTCGAATGGACCTACGAGCAGTACTTC	CASSFEWTYEQYF
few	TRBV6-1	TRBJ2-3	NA	TGTGCCAGCAGTGCCCTACGGGACGAATGGGGAGATACGCAGTATTTT	CASSALRDEWGDTQYF
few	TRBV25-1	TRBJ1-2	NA	TGTGCCAGTTCTATAGCGGGCGCAAAGGATGGCTACACCTTC	CASSIAGAKDGYTF
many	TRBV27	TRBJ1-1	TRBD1	TGTGCCAGCAGTTTATCTTGGGCAGGGGGGCACACTGAAGCTTTCTTT	CASSLSWAGGHTEAFF
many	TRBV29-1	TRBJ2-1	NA	TGCAGCGTAGACAATGAGCAGTTCTTC	CSVDNEQFF